This TCR beta chain was obtained from a study of T cell responses to AZD1222 COVID-19 vaccine. The CDR3 spans 13 residues. Method: immunoSEQ multiplex PCR; TCRdb's copy keeps in-frame clones and lacks some. Of around 140,000 clones in the sample, more than 85% are singletons; the top ten hold 1.5% to 2%. In the case of this clone: Its specificity is not known.

Study-wide points: Repertoires were obtained solely post-peak T cell response. Just five or six AZD1222 recipients were seropositive at baseline.

The clonotype was recovered from an adult in good health. The V and J genes are TRBV12-2 and TRBJ2-7; the table assigns TRBD2, which was not confirmed against the DNA. TRBV12-2 is a pseudogene. Sample: peripheral blood, taken on day 0 of AZD1222 vaccination. In DNA form, the CDR3 reads TGTGCAAGCTCTAGCGATGAATCCTACGAGCAGTACTTC. This encodes CASSSDESYEQYF.